The clone carrying this T cell receptor (beta chain) was seen a few times. Its antigen is still unknown. This sample was taken from a study of T-cell memory formation after mild COVID-19. About the study: TCR clusters were mostly confined to one donor each. The study, taken as a whole, reports: Mainly in CM and EM were contracting CD4+ clones; CD8+ were in EMRA. Pre-infection memory already had some responding clones, implying cross-reactive memory joined.

This CDR3 has 14 residues. Germline CDR1 MNHEY, CDR2 SVGAGI. Trimming removed 4 bases from V and 3 bases from J; junction bases left unmatched: 2. TCR alpha and TCR beta cDNA libraries carrying sample barcodes and UMIs were produced by 5'RACE using constant-segment primers. TCRdb re-derived calls from the 5' RACE reads in MiXCR, one entry per CDR3 protein. Of under 300,000 distinct CDR3 sequences listed, roughly 15% are singletons. The clonotype originates from a man aged 18 to 30 who had mild COVID-19 (a few samples of this study predate the infection). Cell type and time point are not known. V and J are TRBV6-5 and TRBJ2-2; 7 positions match TRBD1. The specimen was PBMCs or a T cell subset sorted from them (not recorded which). In DNA, the CDR3 is TGTGCCAGCAGTTTACAGGGGTACACCGGGGAGCTGTTTTTT. Its translation: CASSLQGYTGELFF.